The rows below give T cell receptor beta chains drawn from one sample of a study of cytomegalovirus exposure and HLA in healthy donors. The assay was immunoSEQ multiplex PCR, and TCRdb's table has in-frame clones only and misses some. Among approximately 190,000 clones, roughly 80% were seen once, and the ten largest hold over 5.5%. The specimen was PBMCs. Receptors were obtained from a man aged 35 to 55 in good health and CMV-seropositive. Both conserved end residues are part of each CDR3. The order of the fields is CDR3 DNA, CDR3 protein, clone size, D gene, CDR3 length, J gene, V gene. The D gene is left open where the match is weak. The listing skips clone size in some rows; elsewhere it reads once, few, many or a size class.

TGTGCCAGCAGCTCACAGGGGGCCACAGATACGCAGTATTTT CASSSQGATDTQYF once TRBD1 14 TRBJ2-3 TRBV7-3
TGCAGCGTTGAAGATATCGGGTACGGCTACACCTTC CSVEDIGYGYTF NA NA 12 TRBJ1-2 TRBV29-1
TGCGCCAGCAAATTCTGGACAGGAGGTTCCTACAATGAGCAGTTCTTC CASKFWTGGSYNEQFF NA TRBD1 16 TRBJ2-1 TRBV5-1
TGTGCCAGCAGTGGGGACATTAAGTACGAGCAGTACTTC CASSGDIKYEQYF NA NA 13 TRBJ2-7 TRBV28
TGTGCCAGCAGCACCACGACAGAAGGCGAGCAGTACTTC CASSTTTEGEQYF once NA 13 TRBJ2-7 TRBV21-1
TGTGCCAGCAGTGAAAGGCAGGGGATGGAGACCCAGTACTTC CASSERQGMETQYF NA NA 14 TRBJ2-5 TRBV2
TGTGCCAGCAGCCCCAGTTTGGTAGCGGGGGCGAGCTCCTACAATGAGCAGTTCTTC CASSPSLVAGASSYNEQFF once TRBD2 19 TRBJ2-1 TRBV9
TGTGCCAGCAGCCCAGCAGGTCGGGGAGGAGGTAACACCATATATTTT CASSPAGRGGGNTIYF NA NA 16 TRBJ1-3 TRBV5-4
TGTGCCAGCAGTCGGACAGGGAGTAGCAATCAGCCCCAGCATTTT CASSRTGSSNQPQHF NA TRBD1 15 TRBJ1-5 TRBV28
TGTGCCAGCAGTCTCCGTCCAGGGATGAACACTGAAGCTTTCTTT CASSLRPGMNTEAFF NA NA 15 TRBJ1-1 TRBV6-6
TGCGCCAGCAGAATAGACAGGGGCTACGAGCAGTACTTC CASRIDRGYEQYF NA TRBD1 13 TRBJ2-7 TRBV5-1
TGTGCCAGTACTAGTCGCGGGACGGGGGGCAATCAGCCCCAGCATTTT CASTSRGTGGNQPQHF NA NA 16 TRBJ1-5 TRBV19
TGTGCCAGCAGCAAACGTGGGGGGACAGCCGATTCTCGAAGCCACAATCAGCCCCAGCATTTT CASSKRGGTADSRSHNQPQHF NA TRBD1 21 TRBJ1-5 TRBV13
TGTGCCATCAGTGAGCCGCTTTCCGGGGACAGATCCTACGAGCAGTACTTC CAISEPLSGDRSYEQYF NA TRBD1 17 TRBJ2-7 TRBV10-3
TGTGCCAGCAGCTTAGCGGGGGCCAAACAAGAGACCCAGTACTTC CASSLAGAKQETQYF NA NA 15 TRBJ2-5 TRBV7-2
TGTGCCAGTAGTCCCCGGACGGGGGGGGAGACCCAGTACTTC CASSPRTGGETQYF once TRBD2 14 TRBJ2-5 TRBV19
TGTGCCAGCAGTTCCTTCGTAGCAACAACTAATGAAAAACTGTTTTTT CASSSFVATTNEKLFF NA NA 16 TRBJ1-4 TRBV7-9
TGTGCCAGCGACGGGGGGATGGGTCGCACAGATACGCAGTATTTT CASDGGMGRTDTQYF NA TRBD2 15 TRBJ2-3 TRBV25-1
TGTGCCAGTATCCGCTGGGGTGCGGAAGCGGGAAAACTGTTTTTT CASIRWGAEAGKLFF few NA 15 TRBJ1-4 TRBV19
TGTGCCAGCAGTCCTGGCTCCACCTACAATGAGCAGTTCTTC CASSPGSTYNEQFF few NA 14 TRBJ2-1 TRBV28
TGCGCCAGCAGCGGGGGGGATAGCTCCTACGAGCAGTACTTC CASSGGDSSYEQYF NA TRBD2 14 TRBJ2-7 TRBV10-1
TGCAGCACGGCTGGGGGCACTGGGGCCAACGTCCTGACTTTC CSTAGGTGANVLTF once NA 14 TRBJ2-6 TRBV29-1
TGTGCCAGCAGCCCCGGGGGGGCTAGAAACACCATATATTTT CASSPGGARNTIYF NA NA 14 TRBJ1-3 TRBV6-5
TGTGCCTGCCAGCTAGGGAGTTCGACTTGGGACACCATATATTTT CACQLGSSTWDTIYF NA NA 15 TRBJ1-3 TRBV30
TGTGCCAGCAGTGGGGACAGGGGGCAAAACTATGGCTACACCTTC CASSGDRGQNYGYTF NA TRBD1 15 TRBJ1-2 TRBV2
TGCAGCGTTGACGGACTAGCGGTAATAGAGACCCAGTACTTC CSVDGLAVIETQYF NA TRBD2 14 TRBJ2-5 TRBV29-1
TGTGCCAGTAGTCCCCGGGACAGGGGAGAGACCCAGTACTTC CASSPRDRGETQYF NA TRBD1 14 TRBJ2-5 TRBV19
TGTGCCAGCAGCCAAGTCTCGGATAATTCACCCCTCCACTTT CASSQVSDNSPLHF once NA 14 TRBJ1-6 TRBV4-2
TGTGCCAGCAGCTTCAGGGGTGGCGAGCAGTACTTC CASSFRGGEQYF NA NA 12 TRBJ2-7 TRBV7-6
TGCGCCAGCAGGGACGTGGGCAGGGCTGGAGAGACCCAGTACTTC CASRDVGRAGETQYF NA NA 15 TRBJ2-5 TRBV5-1
TGTGCCAGCAGCACCGGGACAGGGAAGAAGTACTTC CASSTGTGKKYF NA TRBD1 12 TRBJ2-5 TRBV5-6
TGTGCCAGCAGCTTAGGGGGTCGAGGAGGCAGCTATAATTCACCCCTCCACTTT CASSLGGRGGSYNSPLHF NA NA 18 TRBJ1-6 TRBV7-2
TGTGCCAGCAGCCCCTTTAGCGGGGGGGCCAGTGAGCAGTTCTTC CASSPFSGGASEQFF NA TRBD2 15 TRBJ2-1 TRBV2
TGCAGCGTTGATACGGGGGAGGGTGGCTACACCTTC CSVDTGEGGYTF NA NA 12 TRBJ1-2 TRBV29-1
TGTGCCAGCAGTTTACGGGGGAGCACTGAAGCTTTCTTT CASSLRGSTEAFF NA NA 13 TRBJ1-1 TRBV28